What follows are 10 T cell receptor beta chains derived from one specimen sequenced in a study of T cells after posttransplantation cyclophosphamide. Only in-frame clones appear in the TCRdb table, and some are missing; sequencing was by immunoSEQ multiplex PCR. The table includes thousands of clones, roughly 98% detected once. Sequencing input: naive CD8+ T cells sorted from PBMCs. All receptors come from a man aged 45-65 years in good health, CMV-negative, and a related stem cell transplant donor.

This chain uses TRBV7-9 with TRBJ2-1; 13 bases agree with TRBD2. Germline V gene sequence: CDR1 SEHNR, CDR2 FQNEAQ (reference sequence). J lost 3 bases, V lost 4 bases, and 3 bases had no gene match. The CDR3 runs 16 residues. The CDR3 loop reads CASSSTSGGHYNEQFF. DNA of the CDR3: TGTGCCAGCAGCTCGACTAGCGGGGGGCACTACAATGAGCAGTTCTTC.

This chain joins TRBV2 and TRBJ1-1, with TRBD1 identical over 9 bases. Germline V gene sequence: CDR1 SNHLY, CDR2 FYNNEI. CDR3 length equals 16 residues. V was clipped by 5 bases and J by 3 bases; unmatched bases: 10. CDR3: CASSKPGQGTHTEAFF. The CDR3 region has the DNA TGTGCCAGCAGTAAACCAGGACAGGGGACCCACACTGAAGCTTTCTTT.

The chain joins TRBV2 to TRBJ2-7; no clear D. V lost 7 bases and J 4 bases, leaving 14 bases between the germline ends. Germline V CDR1 and CDR2: SNHLY, FYNNEI. This CDR3 region has 13 residues. The CDR3 here is CASTQAMDYEQYF. CDR3 bases: TGTGCCAGCACCCAGGCCATGGATTACGAGCAGTACTTC.

The rearrangement joins TRBV18 to TRBJ1-3; D gene uncertain. In germline, CDR1 is KGHSH, CDR2 LQKENI. The CDR3 has 14 amino acids. Trimming took 3 bases from V and 6 from J, leaving 12 bases between them. CDR3 DNA sequence: TGTGCCAGCTCACCGTTGGACTCAGTAAACACCATATATTTT. Amino acids: CASSPLDSVNTIYF.

The chain employs TRBV27 and TRBJ2-7; 8 nucleotides line up with TRBD2. CDR1 and CDR2 from the germline V gene are MNHEY and SMNVEV (reference sequence). The CDR3 is 14 amino acids. The junction had 3 bases not matched to a gene; V was cut back by 5 bases and J by 0 bases. The CDR3, as DNA: TGTGCCAGCAGTCTAGGACTAGCCTCCTACGAGCAGTACTTC. It codes for CASSLGLASYEQYF.

The rearrangement links TRBV13 to TRBJ2-3, with D uncertain. The germline V gene encodes CDR1 PRHDT and CDR2 FYEKMQ (reference sequence). The CDR3 sequence is 15 residues long. Trimming cost V 3 bases and J 0 bases, with 10 bases left between them. DNA for the CDR3: TGTGCCAGCAGCTTGTTTACAGTTAGCACAGATACGCAGTATTTT. This codes for CASSLFTVSTDTQYF. Full variable domain (missing parts from reference TRBV13 and TRBJ2-3): AAGVIQSPRHLIKEKRETATLKCYPIPRHDTVYWYQQGPGQDPQFLISFYEKMQSDKGSIPDRFSAQQFSDYHSELNMSSLELGDSALYFCASSLFTVSTDTQYFGPGTRLTVL.

The gene calls are TRBV9 and TRBJ2-3, with 12 nucleotides matching TRBD2. This CDR3 is 17 amino acids long. J was trimmed by 2 bases and V by 0 bases; bases with no gene match: 4. CDR1 SGDLS and CDR2 YYNGEE come from the germline V gene. The CDR3 DNA is TGTGCCAGCAGCGTAGTGGGACTAGCGGGCGTCACAGATACGCAGTATTTT. Its translation: CASSVVGLAGVTDTQYF.

In this sample, this clone turned up once. This sequence joins TRBV4-1 and TRBJ1-1, with D possibly matching TRBD1 (6 bases). The CDR3 extends over 12 amino acids. The V end lost 4 bases, the J end lost 4 bases, and 7 bases lay between the germline ends. Germline CDR1 is MGHRA and CDR2 is YSYEKL. The CDR3 here is CASSRGRTEAFF. CDR3 DNA sequence: TGCGCCAGCAGCCGGGGGCGCACTGAAGCTTTCTTT.

The chain links TRBV12-1 to TRBJ1-2; the D segment call TRBD1 is taken from the table without a DNA check. TRBV12-1 is flagged as a pseudogene. The CDR3 runs 16 residues. As DNA, the CDR3 is TGTGCCAGCAGCTTCCCTCGAGACAGACGCATGGGACATGCCACCTTC. It translates to CASSFPRDRRMGHATF.

The chain employs TRBV5-1 and TRBJ2-5; 9 nucleotides line up with TRBD2. J was trimmed by 2 bases and V by 2 bases; bases with no gene match: 4. Germline V CDR1 and CDR2: SGHRS, YFSETQ. CDR3 length: 15 amino acids. Here the CDR3 reads CASSFSGGQQETQYF. CDR3 nucleotides: TGCGCCAGCAGCTTTAGCGGGGGACAACAAGAGACCCAGTACTTC.